One sample yielded the 10 T cell receptor beta chains listed below, sequenced in a study of shared clonotypes between healthy human individuals. This table comes from immunoSEQ multiplex PCR, and its TCRdb copy is limited to in-frame clones, with some not included. This sample has 2,500,000 or so clones; 93% occur once, and the top ten carry 0.36%. Material for sequencing was naive CD4+ T cells from PBMCs. Subset of the sample: CD45RA+ positively selected. The receptors shown here come from a man younger than 35 in good health. Some clones in this sample may be carry-over from other donors' samples.

As concerns this clone: Other DNA sequences from this sample encode an identical CDR3 as well. This chain joins TRBV5-1 and TRBJ2-3; D gene ambiguous. This CDR3 region has 14 residues. Deletions cut 0 bases from V and 4 bases from J, with 9 bases between. CDR1 is SGHRS and CDR2 is YFSETQ in the germline V gene. Here the CDR3 reads CASSLGGRADTQYF. In nucleotides, the CDR3 is TGCGCCAGCAGCTTGGGGGGTCGGGCAGATACGCAGTATTTT.

The chain couples TRBV20-1 to TRBJ1-3, with D hard to call. V was shortened by 1 base and J by 10 bases, with 8 bases between the two germline ends. Germline V gene sequence: CDR1 DFQATT, CDR2 SNEGSKA (reference sequence). This CDR3 is built from 11 residues. The CDR3 sequence: CSARGAGTIYF. Written as DNA, the CDR3 is TGCAGTGCTAGAGGGGCGGGGACCATATATTTT.

With regard to this clone: The same CDR3 is also encoded by other DNA sequences in this sample. The chain recombines TRBV18 with TRBJ1-1, with D possibly being TRBD1 (6 bases). Looked up from germline, CDR1 is KGHSH and CDR2 is LQKENI. The CDR3 spans 14 residues. Trimming left V 3 bases short and J 3 bases short, with 11 bases between. The CDR3 loop is CASSPTQGDTEAFF. In DNA form, the CDR3 reads TGTGCCAGCTCACCTACACAGGGAGACACTGAAGCTTTCTTT.

This chain joins TRBV25-1 and TRBJ2-5; 10 bases match TRBD1. The J call is in doubt because the DNA end fits TRBJ2-7 better. Germline CDR1 and CDR2: MGHDK and SYGVNS. The CDR3 spans 14 residues. The CDR3: CASRAAGTGDEQYF. CDR3 DNA sequence: TGTGCCAGCAGGGCCGCCGGGACAGGGGACGAGCAGTACTTC.

CDR3 region: CASSLTTGGLDEQFF. In DNA, the CDR3 is TGTGCCAGCAGCTTAACGACGGGAGGGTTGGACGAGCAGTTCTTC. The chain recombines TRBV7-9 with TRBJ2-1, with TRBD2 identical over 8 bases. V shed 2 bases and J 10 bases; nucleotides not matched to a gene: 10. This CDR3 spans 15 amino acids. From germline, CDR1 is SEHNR and CDR2 FQNEAQ (reference sequence).

A few counts support this clone. The chain joins TRBV10-3 to TRBJ1-3; D possibly corresponds to TRBD1 (5 bases). The ends were cut back, 2 bases at V and 3 bases at J, with 8 bases in the middle. CDR1 and CDR2 from the germline V gene are ENHRY and SYGVKD. The length of the CDR3 is 14 residues. The CDR3 sequence: CAISEAGFGNTIYF. The CDR3 DNA is TGTGCCATCAGTGAGGCAGGGTTTGGAAACACCATATATTTT.

About this clone: The same CDR3 is also encoded by other DNA sequences in this sample. V usage is TRBV5-4 and J usage is TRBJ2-3; a possible D gene is TRBD1 (5 bases). V dropped 7 bases and J dropped 3 bases, with 12 bases sitting between them. CDR1 is SGHNT, CDR2 YYREEE, per germline (reference sequence). The CDR3 is 13 amino acids. CDR3 sequence: CASSLDSTDTQYF. DNA for the CDR3: TGTGCCAGCTCTCTTGACAGTACAGATACGCAGTATTTT. Filled out from reference TRBV5-4 and TRBJ2-3, the complete variable domain reads ETGVTQSPTHLIKTRGQQVTLRCSSQSGHNTVSWYQQALGQGPQFIFQYYREEENGRGNFPPRFSGLQFPNYSSELNVNALELDDSALYLCASSLDSTDTQYFGPGTRLTVL.

V usage is TRBV5-1 and J usage is TRBJ2-3; TRBD1 might be the D (6 bases). The CDR3 loop spans 16 amino acids. The germline V gene encodes CDR1 SGHRS and CDR2 YFSETQ. The ends were cut back, 4 bases at V and 0 bases at J, with 15 bases in the middle. The CDR3 sequence: CASSIRTALSTDTQYF. CDR3 in DNA: TGCGCCAGCAGCATTCGGACAGCGTTGAGCACAGATACGCAGTATTTT.

V gene TRBV2 combines with J gene TRBJ2-5; TRBD1 matches at 10 bases. V gave up 8 bases and J gave up 3 bases; unmatched junction bases: 9. The CDR3 has 15 amino acids. CDR1 SNHLY and CDR2 FYNNEI come from the germline V gene. DNA for the CDR3: TGTGCCAGCTCCCCTCTGACAGGGGGCGAAGAGACCCAGTACTTC. This encodes CASSPLTGGEETQYF. Based on the CDR3 plus reference TRBV2 and TRBJ2-5, the full variable domain is EPEVTQTPSHQVTQMGQEVILRCVPISNHLYFYWYRQILGQKVEFLVSFYNNEISEKSEIFDDQFSVERPDGSNFTLKIRSTKLEDSAMYFCASSPLTGGEETQYFGPGTRLLVL.

This clone was observed a few times. The rearrangement links TRBV2 to TRBJ1-5; D possibly corresponds to TRBD1 (6 bases). The germline gives CDR1 SNHLY, CDR2 FYNNEI. The CDR3 contains 15 residues. The V and J ends lost 6 bases and 6 bases respectively, with 18 bases between them. The CDR3 DNA sequence: TGTGCCAGCAGGGCCGGGACAACTTCGGCTCAGCCCCAGCATTTT. The encoded protein is CASRAGTTSAQPQHF.